The subject of this entry is one TCR beta chain. This clone's antigen is unknown. Per-base qualities were not stored, and no clone one base away is much larger. As encoded in the germline V gene, CDR1 is MNHEY while CDR2 is SVGAGI. V has 5 bases trimmed and J has 6 bases trimmed; junction bases matching no gene number 9. The CDR3 contains 15 residues, cysteine and phenylalanine counted. The sequence is cut down to CDR3 DNA, 45 bases in frame from base 1. The sample's time point label, in plain terms: about 28 days (+/-7) after the second vaccine dose. AZD1222 recipients whose second dose came at about 4 weeks and those whose second dose came at about 12 weeks were combined into one group, since spike-specific TCR depth and breadth did not differ between the two schedules. Vaccinee samples came from UK trials COV001 and COV002, including a single-blind randomized controlled phase 2/3 trial of AZD1222 (ChAdOx1 nCoV-19) in healthy adults. Trial participant PBMC samples were collected at day 0 and day 28 after the second dose for TCRbeta chain sequencing.

This sample was included in a study of T cell responses to AZD1222 COVID-19 vaccine (dated by TCRdb to 2020 to 2023). Turning to the overall study: A total of 233 trial participants underwent TCR sequencing, of whom approximately 210 received two doses of AZD1222 and about 25 received two doses of the MenACWY control vaccine. Trial participants were enrolled by age into 18-55, 56-69 and 70-plus year subgroups, with about 150, 28 and 57 TCR-sequenced participants respectively. Broader findings and caveats from the paper: Reportedly, close to half of the unique spike-specific TCRs recognized epitopes lying outside the regions that are mutated in the B.1.351 and B.1.1.7 variants. Most participants were white British and females outnumbered males, and the authors suggested that clonal diversity may have been underestimated. Conclusions about previously exposed vaccinees are limited, since just a handful of AZD1222 recipients were seropositive for SARS-CoV-2 at baseline. After two AZD1222 doses, spike-specific TCR breadth and depth were significantly higher than at day 0 and than in MenACWY recipients. The 56-69-year group was small, and its depth increase did not reach significance, likely because of low power. Vaccine-associated CD4 TCRs spanned the whole spike protein, with dominant responses in regions 160-218 and 743-854. Because no samples from the day 14 peak response were available, repertoires could be characterized only after the peak T cell response.

The CDR3 regions of human TCRbeta chains were analyzed by immunosequencing. Per the authors' processing: Repertoire TCRs were checked for matches against a reference library of SARS-CoV-2-specific TCRs that had been generated using the MIRA antigen-specificity platform. Breadth meant the fraction of unique TCRs that were SARS-CoV-2-associated, whereas depth meant the fraction of total T cells that were SARS-CoV-2-associated. Each spike-specific TCR was assigned to its reactive spike region and to a CD4 or CD8 class using the MIRA data. Log10-transformed breadth and depth values were compared by one-way ANOVA with Sidak's multiple comparisons tests. Drawn from immuneACCESS, this table holds only the in-frame rearrangements with V and J called that TCRdb kept. Clones are partly lost; checked studies trace under half to an unresolved V gene and leave the rest unexplained. The D gene and trimming were derived from the DNA, and the V and J assignments and clone size from that table. The table for this sample lists some 280,000 clones; 94% of them were counted only once. Around 0.5% of the sample belongs to the ten largest clones.

The specimen was peripheral blood, collected 28 days after the second AZD1222 dose. The sequence links TRBV6-5 to TRBJ1-2, with 10 bases aligning to TRBD1. The clonotype originates from an adult who received the AZD1222 COVID-19 vaccine. CDR3 protein: CASSTRQGARNGYTF. Here is the DNA: TGTGCCAGCAGTACCAGACAGGGGGCGCGGAATGGCTACACCTTC.